Listed below are T cell receptor beta chains from one sample, sequenced in a study of shared clonotypes between healthy human individuals. Data came from immunoSEQ multiplex PCR; TCRdb stores just in-frame clones and leaves some out. The profile shows approximately 590,000 clones, roughly 95% of them singletons. The sequencing input was naive CD8+ T cells sorted from blood. The receptors were gathered from a woman aged 25 to 39 in good health. CDR3s include the opening cysteine and the closing phenylalanine or tryptophan. D genes are given only for firm matches.

J: TRBJ2-1; D: TRBD2; V: TRBV15; length: 16; DNA: TGTGCCACCAGCAGAGGGACTAGCGGGAGGAACGGTGAGCAGTTCTTC; CDR3: CATSRGTSGRNGEQFF
J: TRBJ2-3; D: TRBD2; V: TRBV4-1; length: 16; DNA: TGCGCCAGCAGCCAAGAATCTAGCGGGAGTTCAAATACGCAGTATTTT; CDR3: CASSQESSGSSNTQYF
J: TRBJ2-1; D: -; V: TRBV27; length: 16; DNA: TGTGCCAGCAGCCCCGGGTTGGGGAGCCCGAACAATGAGCAGTTCTTC; CDR3: CASSPGLGSPNNEQFF
J: TRBJ1-2; D: -; V: TRBV2; length: 15; DNA: TGTGCCAGCAGTGAAGTTTGGGTAAATAACTATGGCTACACCTTC; CDR3: CASSEVWVNNYGYTF
J: TRBJ2-7; D: -; V: TRBV7-9; length: 15; DNA: TGTGCCAGCAGCTTAGGTGGTTTCAGGGCCCACGAGCAGTACTTC; CDR3: CASSLGGFRAHEQYF
J: TRBJ2-2; D: -; V: TRBV5-6; length: 17; DNA: TGTGCCAGCAGCTTGGCGGTAACAGGGCCGAACACCGGGGAGCTGTTTTTT; CDR3: CASSLAVTGPNTGELFF
J: TRBJ2-7; D: -; V: TRBV7-2; length: 15; DNA: TGTGCCAGCAGCTTAGATGGGGTCAGGGCCGACGAGCAGTACTTC; CDR3: CASSLDGVRADEQYF
J: TRBJ1-1; D: -; V: TRBV2; length: 12; DNA: TGTGCCAGCAGTGATGGCTGGGTCGAAGCTTTCTTT; CDR3: CASSDGWVEAFF
J: TRBJ2-7; D: -; V: TRBV11-2; length: 15; DNA: TGTGCCAGCAGCTTCCCCTGGGGGACGGCTCACGAGCAGTACTTC; CDR3: CASSFPWGTAHEQYF
J: TRBJ2-5; D: TRBD2; V: TRBV9; length: 15; DNA: TGTGCCAGCAGCACCGGGACTAGCGGGCAAGAGACCCAGTACTTC; CDR3: CASSTGTSGQETQYF
J: TRBJ2-1; D: -; V: TRBV5-4; length: 11; DNA: TGTGCCAGCAGCCTAGTATCTGAGCAGTTCTTC; CDR3: CASSLVSEQFF
J: TRBJ2-7; D: -; V: TRBV27; length: 14; DNA: TGTGCCAGCAGTTTCTCGGGGGATTCCTACGAGCAGTACTTC; CDR3: CASSFSGDSYEQYF
J: TRBJ1-1; D: -; V: TRBV5-1; length: 15; DNA: TGCGCCAGCAGCTTGGCCCAGGGAATGAACACTGAAGCTTTCTTT; CDR3: CASSLAQGMNTEAFF
J: TRBJ2-2; D: TRBD2; V: TRBV19; length: 13; DNA: TGTGCCAGCCTAGCGGCGAACACCGGGGAGCTGTTTTTT; CDR3: CASLAANTGELFF
J: TRBJ1-6; D: TRBD1; V: TRBV6-5; length: 15; DNA: TGTGCCAGCACCCAATCAGGGGGCGTTAATTCACCCCTCCACTTT; CDR3: CASTQSGGVNSPLHF
J: TRBJ2-1; D: -; V: TRBV30; length: 14; DNA: TGTGCCTGGGGTCCCTTTAGGTCCTACAATGAGCAGTTCTTC; CDR3: CAWGPFRSYNEQFF